Listed below are T cell receptor beta chains from one sample, sequenced in a study of CD8+CD57+ T cells in acquired aplastic anemia. TCRdb ran MiXCR on the reads and lists one entry per CDR3 protein. This table has about 120,000 distinct CDR3 sequences, about 40% appearing once. Sequences were obtained from sorted CD4+, CD8+, or CD8+CD57+ T cells (not recorded which) from PBMCs. The receptors were gathered from a human donor with aplastic anemia. The CDR3 runs from the conserved cysteine through the conserved F or W. Fields, in order: D gene, clone size, V gene, J gene, CDR3 length, CDR3 protein, CDR3 DNA. D genes are given only for firm matches. Expanded clones are given a class, and other clones once, few, many or no size at all.

>TRBD2|many|TRBV11-1|TRBJ2-1|16
CASSLVTSGRHNEQFF
TGTGCCAGCAGCTTAGTAACTAGCGGGCGTCACAATGAGCAGTTCTTC
>TRBD1|-|TRBV7-8|TRBJ1-4|14
CASSSGQWGEKLFF
TGTGCCAGCAGCTCGGGACAGTGGGGGGAAAAACTGTTTTTT
>TRBD2|-|TRBV6-2/TRBV6-3|TRBJ2-1|18
CASSYSGRGGNSYNEQFF
TGTGCCAGCAGTTACTCAGGGCGGGGGGGCAATTCCTACAATGAGCAGTTCTTC
>TRBD1|-|TRBV18|TRBJ2-7|16
CASSPRVQGAYDEQYF
TGTGCCAGCTCACCACGAGTTCAGGGGGCATATGACGAGCAGTACTTC
>TRBD1|-|TRBV18|TRBJ1-1|12
CASSPGDRAAFF
TGTGCCAGCTCGCCCGGGGACAGGGCAGCTTTCTTT
>-|many|TRBV30|TRBJ1-5|13
CAWNAGGDQPQHF
TGTGCCTGGAACGCAGGAGGTGATCAGCCCCAGCATTTT
>-|many|TRBV27|TRBJ1-2|12
CASSSPPSGYTF
TGTGCCAGCAGTTCCCCCCCGTCTGGCTACACCTTC
>-|many|TRBV4-1|TRBJ1-5|13
CASSLTMDQPQHF
TGCGCCAGCAGCCTCACTATGGATCAGCCCCAGCATTTT
>-|-|TRBV19|TRBJ2-2|14
CASSSRTDTGELFF
TGTGCCAGTAGTTCCCGGACAGACACCGGGGAGCTGTTTTTT
>TRBD1|-|TRBV11-2|TRBJ2-6|19
CASSTSRTGGEYGANVLTF
TGTGCCAGCAGCACAAGCCGGACAGGGGGCGAATATGGGGCCAACGTCCTGACTTTC
>-|few|TRBV20-1|TRBJ1-5|13
CSASDGINQPQHF
TGCAGTGCTTCAGACGGCATCAATCAGCCCCAGCATTTT
>TRBD2|-|TRBV19|TRBJ2-7|16
CASSSLGTSGGYEQYF
TGTGCCAGCAGCTCCCTGGGGACTAGCGGGGGCTACGAGCAGTACTTC
>-|-|TRBV2|TRBJ1-1|11
CALIANTEAFF
TGTGCTTTAATAGCCAACACTGAGGCTTTCTTT
>TRBD1|few|TRBV4-2|TRBJ2-3|16
CASSGRQGRLTDTQYF
TGTGCCAGCAGCGGGAGACAGGGGCGGTTGACAGATACGCAGTATTTT
>TRBD1|-|TRBV11-2|TRBJ2-5|16
CASRYKTGGTQETQYF
TGTGCCAGCAGATACAAGACAGGGGGGACACAAGAGACCCAGTACTTC
>-|many|TRBV6-5|TRBJ1-2|17
CASSYRTLPRVGYGYTF
TGTGCCAGCAGTTACCGGACTCTTCCTCGAGTAGGGTATGGCTACACCTTC
>-|-|TRBV29-1|TRBJ1-5|14
CSVKRRDGNQPQHF
TGCAGCGTTAAGCGGAGAGATGGCAATCAGCCCCAGCATTTT
>TRBD2|many|TRBV29-1|TRBJ2-1|12
CSVGLATNEQFF
TGCAGCGTCGGACTAGCGACCAATGAGCAGTTCTTC
>-|many|TRBV19|TRBJ1-1|15
CASSTYPLPNTEAFF
TGTGCCAGTAGCACATACCCCTTACCCAACACTGAAGCTTTCTTT
>TRBD1|many|TRBV5-4|TRBJ1-4|16
CASSQGQGKVGEKLFF
TGTGCCAGCAGCCAGGGACAGGGAAAAGTGGGAGAAAAACTGTTTTTT
>-|many|TRBV2|TRBJ2-5|14
CASSEVDYQETQYF
TGTGCCAGCAGTGAGGTGGACTACCAAGAGACCCAGTACTTC
>TRBD1|many|TRBV6-1|TRBJ2-1|12
CASRDNRGWQFF
TGTGCCAGCAGGGATAACAGGGGATGGCAGTTCTTC
>TRBD1|many|TRBV6-5|TRBJ1-2|12
CASNGQGHGYTF
TGTGCCAGCAATGGACAGGGGCATGGCTACACCTTC